The 2 T cell receptor beta chains in this list originate from one sample, sequenced in a study of naive and memory T cell subsets. Two oligonucleotides, mixed equimolar, formed the beta constant-region primer covering TRBC1 and TRBC2. Ligated cDNA was amplified by four rounds of PCR with nested alpha and beta constant-region primers and SP2. TCRdb re-called the UMI-ligation and nested PCR reads through MiXCR, storing one row per CDR3 protein. The sample consists of 20,000 to 25,000 distinct CDR3 sequences, roughly 10% of them appearing once. Sequencing was done on a sample of central memory CD8+ T cells from blood. Receptor source: a human donor in good health.

In this sample, this clonotype turned up a few times. This chain uses TRBV7-7 with TRBJ2-7; D uncertain. Trimming took off 5 bases at V and 3 bases at J, with 14 bases between the two ends. Germline CDR1 reads SSHAT; CDR2 reads FNYEAQ (reference sequence). This CDR3 has 14 amino acids. The CDR3 sequence is CASSPTDMGYEQYF. As DNA, the CDR3 is TGTGCCAGCAGCCCAACCGACATGGGCTACGAGCAGTACTTC. The full variable domain, in which reference TRBV7-7 and TRBJ2-7 provide the parts outside the CDR3, is GAGVSQSPRYKVTKRGQDVTLRCDPISSHATLYWYQQALGQGPEFLTYFNYEAQPDKSGLPSDRFSAERPEGSISTLTIQRTEQRDSAMYRCASSPTDMGYEQYFGPGTRLTVT.

This clonotype was observed a few times. V is TRBV14 and J is TRBJ2-2; the D gene is possibly TRBD2 (6 bases). The CDR3 length is 16 residues. CDR1 and CDR2 (germline): SGHDN, FVKESK. V was cut by 1 base and J by 5 bases, with 14 bases left in between. The CDR3 is CASSQGSPSATGELFF. In nucleotides, the CDR3 is TGTGCCAGCAGCCAAGGGTCCCCTAGCGCAACCGGGGAGCTGTTTTTT.